The 5 T cell receptor beta chains listed next were all sequenced from one sample in a study of T cell responses to AZD1222 COVID-19 vaccine. Generated by immunoSEQ multiplex PCR, the TCRdb table keeps only in-frame clones and is missing some. This table has 120,000 or so clones, roughly 88% appearing once. The sequences come from peripheral blood, collected 28 days after the second AZD1222 dose. The receptor set was obtained from an adult who received the AZD1222 COVID-19 vaccine.

The chain couples TRBV6-5 to TRBJ1-2, with TRBD1 matching over 8 bases. The germline CDR1 and CDR2 sequences are MNHEY and SVGAGI. With 7 bases clipped from V and 8 bases from J, the junction kept 9 bases outside the gene matches. This CDR3 has 13 residues. CDR3 sequence: CASILDRAGGYTF. The CDR3 DNA reads as TGTGCCAGCATCCTGGACAGGGCCGGCGGCTACACCTTC.

The chain is built from TRBV3-1 (or the pseudogene TRBV3-2) and TRBJ1-4, with unresolved D. The V end lost 7 bases, the J end lost 0 bases, and 12 bases lay between the germline ends. This CDR3 contains 15 residues. CDR1 and CDR2 (germline): LGHDT, YNNKEL (reference sequence). CDR3 in DNA: TGTGCCAGCAACCCTGACGGTGCAACTAATGAAAAACTGTTTTTT. As protein: CASNPDGATNEKLFF.

The V and J genes are TRBV19 and TRBJ1-5, with D perhaps matching TRBD1 (5 bases). Germline V lookup: CDR1 LNHDA, CDR2 SQIVND (reference sequence). The germline V and J ends were trimmed by 10 bases and 2 bases, with 15 bases remaining between them. The CDR3 consists of 14 residues. CDR3 sequence: CATAGGAGNQPQHF. The CDR3 DNA reads as TGTGCCACCGCCGGAGGGGCGGGCAATCAGCCCCAGCATTTT.

The chain links TRBV2 to TRBJ2-6, with 7 bases matching TRBD2. From germline, CDR1 is SNHLY and CDR2 FYNNEI. CDR3 size: 14 residues. V shed 11 bases, J shed 0 bases, and the junction held 4 bases outside the gene matches. The CDR3 DNA reads TGTGCCTTCCGGGAGGACTCTGGGGCCAACGTCCTGACTTTC. Translating gives CAFREDSGANVLTF. Together with reference TRBV2 and TRBJ2-6, the CDR3 gives the full variable domain: EPEVTQTPSHQVTQMGQEVILRCVPISNHLYFYWYRQILGQKVEFLVSFYNNEISEKSEIFDDQFSVERPDGSNFTLKIRSTKLEDSAMYFCAFREDSGANVLTFGAGSRLTVL.

The chain joins TRBV6-5 to TRBJ2-5; 8 positions agree with TRBD2. The CDR3 length is 14 residues. V gave up 6 bases and J gave up 4 bases; unmatched junction bases: 7. The V gene's germline CDR1 is MNHEY and CDR2 SVGAGI. The CDR3 nucleotides are TGTGCCAGCAGGAATCCGAGCGGGGGAGAGACCCAGTACTTC. This codes for CASRNPSGGETQYF.